These 5 T cell receptor beta chains were all obtained from the same sample, sequenced in a study of T cells in Graves' hyperthyroidism and ophthalmopathy (dated by TCRdb to the late 2010s). The library came from multiplex PCR. The sequencer was an Illumina HiSeq 2000. Amplification of TCR beta CDR3 regions was carried out from RNA transcripts. The TCR CDR3 was subjected to a first round of RT-PCR using the HTBI primer set and the Qiagen OneStep RT-PCR kit. The public reads were quality trimmed at Q25 with fastp and then assembled into clones with MiXCR by TCRdb, keeping productive beta chains. Under each unique CDR3 protein, matching rows form one entry showing the most common genes and DNA. Within this sample are some 360,000 distinct CDR3 sequences, with approximately 18% of them counted one time only. Together, the top ten hold less than 20% of the sample. Specimen: blood. The receptors stem from a middle-aged woman with Graves' ophthalmopathy.

This clonotype showed up many times. The chain uses TRBV6-2 or TRBV6-3 and TRBJ1-2; D is unclear. Trimming removed 2 bases at V and 6 bases at J, with 10 bases between. The germline V gene has CDR1 MNHEY and CDR2 SVGEGT. The CDR3 contains 13 residues. The DNA for the CDR3 is TGTGCCAGCAGTTACATCGGGGTTCATGGCTACACCTTC. Translating gives CASSYIGVHGYTF.

The chain recombines TRBV12-3 or TRBV12-4 with TRBJ1-1; D gene unclear. V shed 2 bases and J shed 0 bases, with 19 bases lying between them. This CDR3 is 18 amino acids long. CDR3 in amino acids: CASSLIGRTNLMNTEAFF. The CDR3 nucleotides are TGTGCCAGCAGTTTAATAGGCCGGACGAACTTGATGAACACTGAAGCTTTCTTT.

In its sample, this clonotype was seen many times. The chain recombines TRBV6-1 with TRBJ1-5, with a weak D call TRBD1 (6 bases). Germline V gene sequence: CDR1 MNHNS, CDR2 SASEGT. The V end lost 5 bases, the J end lost 3 bases, and 11 bases lay between the germline ends. The CDR3 length is 14 residues. CDR3 DNA sequence: TGTGCCAGCAGTCCCGGACAGTTCAATCAGCCCCAGCATTTT. Protein: CASSPGQFNQPQHF.

This clonotype was observed at least ten times. The chain couples TRBV20-1 to TRBJ2-4; no reliable D call. This CDR3 contains 13 residues. Per the germline V gene, CDR1 is DFQATT and CDR2 is SNEGSKA (reference sequence). Trimming pared 5 bases from V and 0 bases from J, leaving 8 bases between. CDR3 DNA: TGCAGTGCTTGTAGGACAGCCAAAAACATTCAGTACTTC. Translating it yields CSACRTAKNIQYF.

This clonotype was detected ten times or more. The chain links TRBV27 to TRBJ1-1; 12 bases are shared with TRBD1. V shed 1 base and J 3 bases; nucleotides not matched to a gene: 12. Germline assignment: CDR1 MNHEY and CDR2 SMNVEV (reference sequence). This CDR3 spans 19 amino acids. The CDR3 is CASSLYSPGQGAVDTEAFF. Written as DNA, the CDR3 is TGTGCCAGCAGTTTATACTCCCCGGGACAGGGGGCTGTGGACACTGAAGCTTTCTTT.